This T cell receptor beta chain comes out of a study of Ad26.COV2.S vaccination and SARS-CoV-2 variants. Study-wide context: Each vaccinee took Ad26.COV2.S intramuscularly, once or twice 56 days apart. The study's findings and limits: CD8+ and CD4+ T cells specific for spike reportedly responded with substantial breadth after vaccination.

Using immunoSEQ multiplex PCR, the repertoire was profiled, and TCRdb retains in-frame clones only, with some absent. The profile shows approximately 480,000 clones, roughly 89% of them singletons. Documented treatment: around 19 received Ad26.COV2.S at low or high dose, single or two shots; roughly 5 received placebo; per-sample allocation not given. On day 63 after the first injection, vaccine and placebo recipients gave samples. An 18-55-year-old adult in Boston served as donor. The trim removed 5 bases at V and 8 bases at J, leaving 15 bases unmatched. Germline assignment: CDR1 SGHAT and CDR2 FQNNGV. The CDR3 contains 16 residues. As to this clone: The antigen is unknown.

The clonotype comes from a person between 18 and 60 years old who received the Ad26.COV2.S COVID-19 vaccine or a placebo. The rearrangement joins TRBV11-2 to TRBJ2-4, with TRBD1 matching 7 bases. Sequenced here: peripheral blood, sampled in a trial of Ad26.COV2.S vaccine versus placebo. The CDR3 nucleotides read TGTGCCAGCAGCCCACGACAGGGATCGGGGTTGTACATTCAGTACTTC. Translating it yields CASSPRQGSGLYIQYF.